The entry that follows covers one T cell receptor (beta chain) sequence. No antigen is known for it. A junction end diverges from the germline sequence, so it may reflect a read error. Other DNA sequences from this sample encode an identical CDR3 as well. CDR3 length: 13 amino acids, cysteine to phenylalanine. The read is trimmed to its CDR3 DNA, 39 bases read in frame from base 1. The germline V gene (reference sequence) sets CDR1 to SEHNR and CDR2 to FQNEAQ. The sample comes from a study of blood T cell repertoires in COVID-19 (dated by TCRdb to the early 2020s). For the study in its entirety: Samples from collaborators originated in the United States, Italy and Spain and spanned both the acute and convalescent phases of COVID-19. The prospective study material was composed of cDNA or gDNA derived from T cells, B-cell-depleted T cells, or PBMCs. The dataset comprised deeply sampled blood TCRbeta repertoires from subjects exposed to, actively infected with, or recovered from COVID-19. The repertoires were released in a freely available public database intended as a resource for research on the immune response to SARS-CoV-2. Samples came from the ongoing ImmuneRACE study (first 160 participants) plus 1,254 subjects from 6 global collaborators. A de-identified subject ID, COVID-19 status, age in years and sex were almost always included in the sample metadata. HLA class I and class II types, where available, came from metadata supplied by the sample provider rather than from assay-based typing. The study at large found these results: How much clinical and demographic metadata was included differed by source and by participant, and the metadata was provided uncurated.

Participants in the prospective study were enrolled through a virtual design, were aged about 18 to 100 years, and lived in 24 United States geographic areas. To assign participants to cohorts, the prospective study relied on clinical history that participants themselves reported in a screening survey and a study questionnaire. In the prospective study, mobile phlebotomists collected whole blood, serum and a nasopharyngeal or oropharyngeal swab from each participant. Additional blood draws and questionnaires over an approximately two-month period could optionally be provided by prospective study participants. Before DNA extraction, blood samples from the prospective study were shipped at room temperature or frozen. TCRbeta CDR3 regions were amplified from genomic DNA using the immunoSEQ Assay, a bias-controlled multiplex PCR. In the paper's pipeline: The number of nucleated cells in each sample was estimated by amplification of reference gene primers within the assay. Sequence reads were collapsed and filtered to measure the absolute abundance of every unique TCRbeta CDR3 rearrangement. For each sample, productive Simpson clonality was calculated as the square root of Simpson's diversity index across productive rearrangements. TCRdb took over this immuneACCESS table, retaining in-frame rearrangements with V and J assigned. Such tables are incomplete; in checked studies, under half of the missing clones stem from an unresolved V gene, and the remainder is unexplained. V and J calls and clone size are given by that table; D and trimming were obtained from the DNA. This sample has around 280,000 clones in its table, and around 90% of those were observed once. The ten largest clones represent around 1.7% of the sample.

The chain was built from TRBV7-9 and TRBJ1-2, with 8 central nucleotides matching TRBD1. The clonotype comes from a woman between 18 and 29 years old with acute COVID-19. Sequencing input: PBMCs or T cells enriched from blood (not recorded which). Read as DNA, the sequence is TGTGCCAGCAGTTTAGGACAGGGCTATGGCTACACCTTC. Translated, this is CASSLGQGYGYTF. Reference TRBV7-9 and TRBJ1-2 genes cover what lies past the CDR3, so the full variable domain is DTGVSQNPRHKITKRGQNVTFRCDPISEHNRLYWYRQTLGQGPEFLTYFQNEAQLEKSRLLSDRFSAERPKGSFSTLEIQRTEQGDSAMYLCASSLGQGYGYTFGSGTRLTVV.